A selection of T cell receptor beta chains follows, all from one sample in a study of cytomegalovirus exposure and HLA in healthy donors. The repertoire was sequenced with immunoSEQ multiplex PCR; TCRdb's copy has only in-frame clones and lacks some. In the table there are over 100,000 clones, about 80% of which are singletons. The sequenced sample was PBMCs. Source of these receptors: a woman in her forties or fifties in good health and CMV-seropositive. The CDR3 runs from the conserved cysteine through the conserved F or W. A D gene is named only where the DNA matches it firmly. The listing skips clone size in some rows; elsewhere it reads once, few, many or a size class.

>TRBD2|once|TRBV29-1|TRBJ2-1
TGCAGCGTGCGGGCTAGCGGGAGGAATGAGCAGTTCTTC
CSVRASGRNEQFF
>-|-|TRBV11-2|TRBJ2-1
TGTGCCAGCAGTAGGAGCTCCTACAATGAGCAGTTCTTC
CASSRSSYNEQFF
>TRBD2|-|TRBV25-1|TRBJ2-6
TGTGCCAGCAGTACTAGCGGGAGGGCCCGGACTGGGGCCAACGTCCTGACTTTC
CASSTSGRARTGANVLTF
>TRBD1|-|TRBV6-1|TRBJ1-6
TGTGCCAGCAGTCCCGGGACAGGGTATTCACCCCTCCACTTT
CASSPGTGYSPLHF
>TRBD2|once|TRBV5-1|TRBJ2-2
TGCGCCAGCAGCTTGGTTGCACTAGCGGGGCGCATCGGGGAGCTGTTTTTT
CASSLVALAGRIGELFF
>TRBD2|few|TRBV5-1|TRBJ2-7
TGCGCCAGCAGCCTATCTTATAGCGGGGGGGCCCACGAGCAGTACTTC
CASSLSYSGGAHEQYF
>-|-|TRBV7-9|TRBJ1-2
TGTTCCAGCAGCCCCCAAACAGGGTTTAACTATGGCTACACCTTC
CSSSPQTGFNYGYTF
>-|-|TRBV10-3|TRBJ2-1
TGTGCCATCAGTGAGTTATGGACTACTTACAATGAGCAGTTCTTC
CAISELWTTYNEQFF
>-|-|TRBV5-6|TRBJ2-5
TGTGCCAGCAGCTTGGGAGGACTACAAGAGACCCAGTACTTC
CASSLGGLQETQYF
>TRBD1|-|TRBV7-2|TRBJ1-5
TGTGCCAGCAGCCCGGACAGGGGGCCAAATCAGCCCCAGCATTTT
CASSPDRGPNQPQHF
>TRBD2|few|TRBV2|TRBJ2-1
TGTGCCAGCAGTGGGGGAGGGTACAATGAGCAGTTCTTC
CASSGGGYNEQFF
>TRBD1|-|TRBV9|TRBJ2-3
TGTGCCAGCAGCGTTTGGACAGGGAATACAGATACGCAGTATTTT
CASSVWTGNTDTQYF
>TRBD2|-|TRBV19|TRBJ2-1
TGTGCCAGTAGTATCATTGGGACTAGCGATTTAGGGCAGTTCTTC
CASSIIGTSDLGQFF
>TRBD1|few|TRBV5-4|TRBJ1-5
TGTGCCAGCAGCCCCGACAGGGGGCAGCCCCAGCATTTT
CASSPDRGQPQHF
>TRBD1|-|TRBV5-4|TRBJ2-7
TGTGCCAGCAGCTTACAGGGGGAGGACGAGCAGTACTTC
CASSLQGEDEQYF
>TRBD1|-|TRBV7-2|TRBJ2-5
TGTGCCAGCAGGAGAGGGGGCCTAGAGGAGACCCAGTACTTC
CASRRGGLEETQYF
>TRBD1|-|TRBV7-7|TRBJ1-1
TGTGCCAGCAGCTTAGACCTGGACAGGGGGCCCGGCGACACTGAAGCTTTCTTT
CASSLDLDRGPGDTEAFF
>-|-|TRBV9|TRBJ2-7
TGTGCCAGCAGCGTAAAGCTTATCTACTACGAGCAGTACTTC
CASSVKLIYYEQYF
>-|once|TRBV19|TRBJ1-5
TGTGCCAGTAGGGGCCCGGGTCCGCGGGTGCATCAGCCCCAGCATTTT
CASRGPGPRVHQPQHF
>-|-|TRBV5-4|TRBJ1-4
TGTGCCAGCAGTCACGGTGGGGCCCGCGTCAATGAAAAACTGTTTTTT
CASSHGGARVNEKLFF
>TRBD2|once|TRBV5-1|TRBJ2-7
TGCGCCAGCGCGATAGCGGGGGGCCCCTACGAGCAGTACTTC
CASAIAGGPYEQYF
>TRBD1|-|TRBV5-1|TRBJ1-1
TGCGCCAGCAGCTTGGGGACAGGGCCGGGCACTGAAGCTTTCTTT
CASSLGTGPGTEAFF
>TRBD1|once|TRBV18|TRBJ2-2
TGTGCCAGCTCACCCGGGACAGGGGGCGACGGGGAGCTGTTTTTT
CASSPGTGGDGELFF
>TRBD1|-|TRBV19|TRBJ1-1
TGTGCCAGTAGACCTACAGGGGGTAGCACTGAAGCTTTCTTT
CASRPTGGSTEAFF